This T cell receptor beta chain was observed in a study of shared clonotypes between healthy human individuals. Study in general: Every donor yielded three CD4 naive, three CD4 memory, two CD8 naive and one CD8 memory plate.

This CDR3 contains 14 residues. Germline assignment: CDR1 LNHDA and CDR2 SQIVND (reference sequence). J lost 6 bases, V lost 7 bases, and 7 bases had no gene match. A word on this clone: Its antigen is still unknown.

Clones were read by immunoSEQ multiplex PCR, and TCRdb kept only the in-frame ones, dropping some. In the table there are hundreds of thousands of clones, around 78% of which are singletons. Study-level results: Sorted-subset sequencing, rarefaction showed, was incomplete despite large depth. Larger richness was generally estimated for naive than memory subsets.

Recent vaccinations or acute infections were absent in the healthy HIV-negative adult donors. The sample was memory CD4+ T cells sorted from blood. The subset was: CD45RA-negative fraction. The TCR originated in a woman aged 25 to 45 in good health. The V gene is TRBV19, the J gene TRBJ1-5; 9 bases fit TRBD1. CDR3 region: CASMGTGPSQPQHF. CDR3 coding DNA: TGTGCCAGTATGGGGACAGGGCCCTCTCAGCCCCAGCATTTT.